This note documents a single T cell receptor (beta chain) sequence. These data originate in a study of shared T cell receptors in the human thymus. The CDR3 length is 16 residues. V gave up 5 bases and J gave up 7 bases, with 21 bases separating them. CDR1 SEHNR and CDR2 FQNEAQ come from the germline V gene (reference sequence). The method was immunoSEQ multiplex PCR; TCRdb's version includes in-frame clones alone and lacks a portion of them. The sample includes approximately 400,000 clones, 95% of them seen just once. The receptor's source is a human donor. The chain uses TRBV7-9 and TRBJ2-1; TRBD2 is a possible D gene (5 bases). The sequencing input was thymocytes. The CDR3 region has the DNA TGTGCCAGCAGCGGGCGCGGTTCCCGGACTCAAAATGAGCAGTTCTTC. This gives the protein CASSGRGSRTQNEQFF.